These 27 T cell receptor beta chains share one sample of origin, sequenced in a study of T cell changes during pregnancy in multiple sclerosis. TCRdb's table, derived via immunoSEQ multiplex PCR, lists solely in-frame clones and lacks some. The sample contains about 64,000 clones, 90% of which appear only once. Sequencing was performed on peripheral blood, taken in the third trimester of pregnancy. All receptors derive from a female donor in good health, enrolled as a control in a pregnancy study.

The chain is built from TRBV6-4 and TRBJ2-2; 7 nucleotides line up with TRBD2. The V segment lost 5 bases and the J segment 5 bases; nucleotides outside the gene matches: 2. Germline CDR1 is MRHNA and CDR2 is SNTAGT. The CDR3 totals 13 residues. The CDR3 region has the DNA TGTGCCAGCAGTCTTAGCGGGACCGGGGAGCTGTTTTTT. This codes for CASSLSGTGELFF.

The DNA for the CDR3 is TGTGCTAGTGGGGGGAACAGGGGCCTTATGAACACTGAAGCTTTCTTT. This sequence encodes CASGGNRGLMNTEAFF. The rearrangement uses TRBV12-5 and TRBJ1-1; 7 bases line up with TRBD1. After removal of 6 bases from V and 0 bases from J, the junction contained 10 bases not matched to a gene. The germline CDR1 and CDR2 sequences are LGHNT and FRNRAP. This CDR3 has 16 amino acids.

CDR3 sequence reads: CATSKGSGTPYEQYF. The CDR3 DNA reads as TGTGCCACCAGCAAAGGTAGCGGGACACCCTACGAGCAGTACTTC. This chain links TRBV15 with TRBJ2-7; 8 bases match TRBD2. Germline V CDR1 and CDR2: LNHNV, YYDKDF (reference sequence). The CDR3 consists of 15 residues. The J segment lost 2 bases and the V segment lost 4 bases, leaving 7 bases of the junction unmatched.

The CDR3 nucleotides are TGTGCCAGCAGCCAAGAAAGGAGCTCTGGGGCCAACGTCCTGACTTTC. Protein product: CASSQERSSGANVLTF. This chain joins TRBV4-2 and TRBJ2-6; the D is unclear. Germline V gene sequence: CDR1 LGHNA, CDR2 YNFKEQ. The CDR3 runs 16 residues. With 0 bases removed from V and 0 bases from J, the gap between germline ends came to 6 bases.

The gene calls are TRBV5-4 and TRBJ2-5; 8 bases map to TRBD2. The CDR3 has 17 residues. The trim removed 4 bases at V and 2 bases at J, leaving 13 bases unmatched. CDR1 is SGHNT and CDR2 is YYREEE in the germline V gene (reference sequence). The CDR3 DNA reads TGTGCCAGCAGCCTGGCCGTCGGCGGGGGGAGGCAAGAGACCCAGTACTTC. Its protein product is CASSLAVGGGRQETQYF.

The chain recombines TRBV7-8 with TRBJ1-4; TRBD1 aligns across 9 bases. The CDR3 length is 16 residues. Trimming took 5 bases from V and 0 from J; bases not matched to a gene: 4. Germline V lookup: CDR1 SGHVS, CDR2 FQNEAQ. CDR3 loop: CASSQGQGPTNEKLFF. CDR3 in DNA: TGTGCCAGCAGCCAGGGACAGGGCCCAACTAATGAAAAACTGTTTTTT.

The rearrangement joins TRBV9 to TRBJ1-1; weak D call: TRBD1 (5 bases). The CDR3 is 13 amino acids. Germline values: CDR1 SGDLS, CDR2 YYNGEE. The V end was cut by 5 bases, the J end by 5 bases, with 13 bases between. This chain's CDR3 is CASRPVGGTEAFF. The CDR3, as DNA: TGTGCCAGCAGGCCCGTGGGGGGGACTGAAGCTTTCTTT. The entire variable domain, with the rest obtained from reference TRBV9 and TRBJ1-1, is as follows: DSGVTQTPKHLITATGQRVTLRCSPRSGDLSVYWYQQSLDQGLQFLIQYYNGEERAKGNILERFSAQQFPDLHSELNLSSLELGDSALYFCASRPVGGTEAFFGQGTRLTVV.

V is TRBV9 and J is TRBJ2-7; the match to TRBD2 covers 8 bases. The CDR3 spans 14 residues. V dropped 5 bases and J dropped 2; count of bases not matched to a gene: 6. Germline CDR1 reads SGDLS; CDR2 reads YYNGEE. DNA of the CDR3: TGTGCCAGCAGTCCGACTAGCGATCCCTACGAGCAGTACTTC. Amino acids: CASSPTSDPYEQYF.

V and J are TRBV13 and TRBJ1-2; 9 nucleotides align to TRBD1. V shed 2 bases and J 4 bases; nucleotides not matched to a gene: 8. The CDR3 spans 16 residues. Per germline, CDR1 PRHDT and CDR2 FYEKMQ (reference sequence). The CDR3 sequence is CASSLQLQGATYGYTF. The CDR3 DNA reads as TGTGCCAGCAGCTTACAACTACAGGGGGCAACCTATGGCTACACCTTC. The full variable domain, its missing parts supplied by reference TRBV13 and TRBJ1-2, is AAGVIQSPRHLIKEKRETATLKCYPIPRHDTVYWYQQGPGQDPQFLISFYEKMQSDKGSIPDRFSAQQFSDYHSELNMSSLELGDSALYFCASSLQLQGATYGYTFGSGTRLTVV.

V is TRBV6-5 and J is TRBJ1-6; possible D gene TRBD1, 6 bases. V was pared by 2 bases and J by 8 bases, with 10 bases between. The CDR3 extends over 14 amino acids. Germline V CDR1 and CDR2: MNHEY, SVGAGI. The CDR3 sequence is CASSYMGADSPLHF. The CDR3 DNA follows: TGTGCCAGCAGTTACATGGGGGCGGATTCACCCCTCCACTTT.

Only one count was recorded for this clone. The CDR3 region has the DNA TGTGCCAGCAGCCCCAAGGACAGGCTATTATACGAGCAGTACTTC. Its protein is CASSPKDRLLYEQYF. This chain uses TRBV5-6 with TRBJ2-7; 7 bases map to TRBD1. With V trimmed by 4 bases and J by 4 bases, 11 bases remained unmatched. CDR3 length: 15 residues. CDR1 is SGHDT and CDR2 is YYEEEE in the germline V gene.

DNA for the CDR3: TGTGCCAGCAGCCCTCGTGCTAGCGGGAGCTCGAATGAGCAGTTCTTC. Protein sequence: CASSPRASGSSNEQFF. The chain carries TRBV9 and TRBJ2-1; 10 nucleotides line up with TRBD2. CDR3 length: 16 residues. V lost 4 bases to trimming and J lost 7 bases; unmatched junction nucleotides: 11. Germline CDR1 SGDLS, CDR2 YYNGEE. The variable domain in full, completed from reference TRBV9 and TRBJ2-1, reads DSGVTQTPKHLITATGQRVTLRCSPRSGDLSVYWYQQSLDQGLQFLIQYYNGEERAKGNILERFSAQQFPDLHSELNLSSLELGDSALYFCASSPRASGSSNEQFFGPGTRLTVL.

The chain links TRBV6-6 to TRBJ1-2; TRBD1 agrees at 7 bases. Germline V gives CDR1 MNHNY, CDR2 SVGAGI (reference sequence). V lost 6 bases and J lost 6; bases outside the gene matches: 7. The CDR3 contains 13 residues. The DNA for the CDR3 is TGTGCCAGCAGCCTCGTCGGGACAGATGGCTACACCTTC. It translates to CASSLVGTDGYTF.

CDR3 sequence reads: CASREREVGTDTQYF. The CDR3 coding sequence is TGTGCCAGCAGAGAGCGGGAAGTCGGGACAGATACGCAGTATTTT. This chain links TRBV27 with TRBJ2-3, with 7 bases matching TRBD2. After removal of 6 bases from V and 3 bases from J, the junction contained 9 bases not matched to a gene. Germline V CDR1 and CDR2: MNHEY, SMNVEV (reference sequence). The CDR3 spans 15 residues.

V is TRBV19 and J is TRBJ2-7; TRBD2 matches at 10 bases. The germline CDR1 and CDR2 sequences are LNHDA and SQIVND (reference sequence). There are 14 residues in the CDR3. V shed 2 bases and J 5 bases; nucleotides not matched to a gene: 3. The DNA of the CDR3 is TGTGCCAGTAGTATACTAGCGGGAGTTGACGAGCAGTACTTC. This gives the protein CASSILAGVDEQYF.

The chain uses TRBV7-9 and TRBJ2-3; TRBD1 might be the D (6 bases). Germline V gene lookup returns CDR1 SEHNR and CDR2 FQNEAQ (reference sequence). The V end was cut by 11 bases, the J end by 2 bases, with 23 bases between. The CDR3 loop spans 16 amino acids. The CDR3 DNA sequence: TGTGCCGGATTTATCTCAGGGGCGCCCCCCACAGATACGCAGTATTTT. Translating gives CAGFISGAPPTDTQYF.

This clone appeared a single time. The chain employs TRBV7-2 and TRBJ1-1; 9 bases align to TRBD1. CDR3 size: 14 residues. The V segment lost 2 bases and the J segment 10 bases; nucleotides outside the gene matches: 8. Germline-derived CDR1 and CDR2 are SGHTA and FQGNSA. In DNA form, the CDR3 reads TGTGCCAGCAGCTTACGTCGAGAGGACAGGGGAGCTTTCTTT. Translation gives CASSLRREDRGAFF.

In DNA form, the CDR3 reads TGTGCCAGCAGCGACTGGACAGGGGGCACTGAAGCTTTCTTT. Its translation is CASSDWTGGTEAFF. V usage is TRBV5-4 and J usage is TRBJ1-1; the match to TRBD1 covers 10 bases. The ends lost 4 bases at V and 4 bases at J; junction bases unmatched: 4. The CDR3 totals 14 residues. In germline, CDR1 is SGHNT, CDR2 YYREEE (reference sequence).

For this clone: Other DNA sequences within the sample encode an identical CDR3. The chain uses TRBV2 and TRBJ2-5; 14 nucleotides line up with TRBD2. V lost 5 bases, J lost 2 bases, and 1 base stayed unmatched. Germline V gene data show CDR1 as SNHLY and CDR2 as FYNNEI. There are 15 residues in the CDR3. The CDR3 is CASSRLAGGQETQYF. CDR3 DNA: TGTGCCAGCAGTAGACTAGCGGGGGGGCAAGAGACCCAGTACTTC.

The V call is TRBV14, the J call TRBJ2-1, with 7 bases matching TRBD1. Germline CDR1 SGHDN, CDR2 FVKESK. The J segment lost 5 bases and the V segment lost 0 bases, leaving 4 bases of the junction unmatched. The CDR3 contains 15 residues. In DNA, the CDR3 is TGTGCCAGCAGCCAAGATGACAGGGCGAACAATGAGCAGTTCTTC. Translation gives CASSQDDRANNEQFF.

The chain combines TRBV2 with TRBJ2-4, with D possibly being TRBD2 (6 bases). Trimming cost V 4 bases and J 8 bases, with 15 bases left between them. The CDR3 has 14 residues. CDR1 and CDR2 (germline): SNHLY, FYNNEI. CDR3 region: CASSVGGLRDIQYF. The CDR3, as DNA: TGTGCCAGCAGTGTTGGAGGACTAAGAGACATTCAGTACTTC.

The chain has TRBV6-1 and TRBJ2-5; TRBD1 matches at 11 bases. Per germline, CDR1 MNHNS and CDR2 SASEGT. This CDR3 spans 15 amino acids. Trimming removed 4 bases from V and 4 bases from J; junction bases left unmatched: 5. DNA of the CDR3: TGTGCCAGCAGTGGCCTGGGACAGGGGGGAGAGACCCAGTACTTC. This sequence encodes CASSGLGQGGETQYF.

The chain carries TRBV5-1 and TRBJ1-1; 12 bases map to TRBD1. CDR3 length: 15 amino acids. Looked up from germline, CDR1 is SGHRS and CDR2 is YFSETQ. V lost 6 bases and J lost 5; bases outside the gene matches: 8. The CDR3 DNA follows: TGCGCCAGCAACGTTCGGGACAGGGGGCGTACTGAAGCTTTCTTT. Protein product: CASNVRDRGRTEAFF.

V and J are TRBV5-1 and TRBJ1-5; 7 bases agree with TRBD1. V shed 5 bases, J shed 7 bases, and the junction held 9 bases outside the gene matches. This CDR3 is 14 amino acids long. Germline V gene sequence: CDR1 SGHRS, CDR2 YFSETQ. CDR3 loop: CASRPTGDGQPQHF. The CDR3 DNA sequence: TGCGCCAGCAGACCTACAGGGGACGGGCAGCCCCAGCATTTT.

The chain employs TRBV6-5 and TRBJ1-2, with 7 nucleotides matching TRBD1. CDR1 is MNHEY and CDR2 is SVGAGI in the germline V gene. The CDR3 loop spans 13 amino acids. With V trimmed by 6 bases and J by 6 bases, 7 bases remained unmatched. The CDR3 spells CASSLVGTDGYTF. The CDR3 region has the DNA TGTGCCAGCAGCCTCGTCGGGACAGATGGCTACACCTTC.

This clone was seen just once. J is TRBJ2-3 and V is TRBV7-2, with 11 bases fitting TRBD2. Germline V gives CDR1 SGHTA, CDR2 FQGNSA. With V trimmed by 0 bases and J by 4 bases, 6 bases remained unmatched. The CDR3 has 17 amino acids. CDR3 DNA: TGTGCCAGCAGCTTAGCCGTACTAGCGGGAGTCGCAGATACGCAGTATTTT. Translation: CASSLAVLAGVADTQYF.

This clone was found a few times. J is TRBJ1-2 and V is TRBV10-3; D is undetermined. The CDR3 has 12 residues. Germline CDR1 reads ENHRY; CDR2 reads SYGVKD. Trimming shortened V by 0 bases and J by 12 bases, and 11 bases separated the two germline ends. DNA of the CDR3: TGTGCCATCAGTGAGTCTGGTAGAGTTCACACCTTC. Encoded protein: CAISESGRVHTF.